The source of this T cell receptor beta chain is a study of cytomegalovirus exposure and HLA in healthy donors. Those who donated were healthy bone marrow donors. The ends were cut back, 6 bases at V and 3 bases at J, with 20 bases in the middle. CDR1 and CDR2 from the germline V gene are MGHDK and SYGVNS. The CDR3 has 16 amino acids. Primers for the PCR totalled 60 Vbeta and 13 Jbeta. Profiled with immunoSEQ multiplex PCR; TCRdb holds only in-frame clones, not every one. The repertoire shows about 58,000 clones; the top ten hold over 2%. This receptor was obtained from a woman under 30 in good health and CMV-seronegative. Sample: PBMCs. The chain uses TRBV25-1 and TRBJ1-2; D is possibly TRBD1 (5 bases). CDR3 sequence: CASSVAGVPGDYGYTF. The CDR3, as DNA: TGTGCCAGCAGCGTCGCGGGGGTCCCGGGAGACTATGGCTACACCTTC.